This TCR beta chain was sequenced in a study of blood T cell repertoires in COVID-19. V was pared by 0 bases and J by 4 bases, with 1 base of the junction left unmatched. This CDR3 contains 15 residues. Germline lookup yields CDR1 SGHTA and CDR2 FQGTGA. This clone appeared a single time. Original data processing: The authors estimated nucleated cell counts from reference gene primer amplification. Using immunoSEQ multiplex PCR, the repertoire was profiled, and TCRdb retains in-frame clones only, with some absent. V and J calls and clone size follow that table, whereas D and trimming were derived from the DNA. The sample lists roughly 380,000 clones; approximately 90% were seen once. The Seattle patients joined while their infection was active and were tracked longitudinally afterward.

The chain employs TRBV7-3 and TRBJ2-5; TRBD2 matches at 11 bases. This clonotype was sampled from a woman aged 60-75 years with COVID-19, enrolled during active disease. Sequencing was carried out using peripheral blood. In DNA form, the CDR3 reads TGTGCCAGCAGCTTAACCGGGACTAGCGGAGAGACCCAGTACTTC. Protein: CASSLTGTSGETQYF.